This TCR beta chain was captured in a study of blood T cell repertoires in COVID-19. As for the study in general: PBMCs, B-cell-depleted T cells, or T cells provided the cDNA or gDNA that made up the material.

Trimming pared 7 bases from V and 1 base from J, leaving 17 bases between. The germline gives CDR1 MNHEY, CDR2 SVGAGI. The length of the CDR3 is 15 residues. TCRdb keeps only in-frame clones here, not all; method: immunoSEQ multiplex PCR. Found here are some 220,000 clones, about 82% of them singletons; the top ten hold more than 2%. The sequence came from an older woman with COVID-19, enrolled during active disease. The sequenced material came from peripheral blood. The V gene is TRBV6-5, the J gene TRBJ2-7; maybe TRBD2 (7 bases). This CDR3 reads CASTTGAGASYEQYF. The DNA for the CDR3 is TGTGCCAGCACCACGGGGGCGGGAGCGTCCTACGAGCAGTACTTC.